The following is a T cell receptor beta chain sequence with its context. This record comes from a study of blood T cell repertoires in COVID-19. The assay was immunoSEQ multiplex PCR, and TCRdb's table has in-frame clones only and misses some. The sample yields more than 90,000 clones, roughly 83% seen once. The sequencing sample was made of peripheral blood. This sequence originates from a woman in her sixties or seventies with acute or convalescent COVID-19.

The CDR3 loop is CASSGWTAFYEQYF. CDR3 DNA: TGTGCCAGCAGTGGATGGACAGCCTTCTACGAGCAGTACTTC. This sequence joins TRBV2 and TRBJ2-7; the D gene is possibly TRBD1 (6 bases). This CDR3 spans 14 amino acids. V was trimmed by 4 bases and J by 3 bases, leaving 13 bases between them. In germline, CDR1 is SNHLY, CDR2 FYNNEI.